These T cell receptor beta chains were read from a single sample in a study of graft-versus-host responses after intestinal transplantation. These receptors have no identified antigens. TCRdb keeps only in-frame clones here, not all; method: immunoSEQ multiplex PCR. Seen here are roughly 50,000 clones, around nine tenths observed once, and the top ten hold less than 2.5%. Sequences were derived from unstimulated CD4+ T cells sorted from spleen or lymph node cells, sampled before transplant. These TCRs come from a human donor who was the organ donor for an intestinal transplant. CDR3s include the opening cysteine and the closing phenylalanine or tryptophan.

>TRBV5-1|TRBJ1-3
CASSRGGELSGNTIYF
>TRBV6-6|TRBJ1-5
CASSYSRSNQPQHF
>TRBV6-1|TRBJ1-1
CASNPGLANTEAFF
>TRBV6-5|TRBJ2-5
CASSPGETQYF
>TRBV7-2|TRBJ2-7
CASSMRLAGVEQYF
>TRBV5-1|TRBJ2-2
CASSPGTRSAGELFF
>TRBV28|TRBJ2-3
CASSGQGRTDTQYF
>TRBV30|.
CAWSVLAGGYEQYF
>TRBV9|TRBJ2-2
CASSVGTAHTGELFF
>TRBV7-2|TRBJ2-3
CASSLLPTDTQYF
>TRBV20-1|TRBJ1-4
CRNHYNEKLFF
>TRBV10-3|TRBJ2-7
CAISEFDMGVGEQYF
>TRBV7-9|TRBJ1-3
CASSQNRDSPGGNTIYF
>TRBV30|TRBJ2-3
CAWSVRRVTDTQYF
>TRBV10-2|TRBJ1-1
CASSFRGGDTEAFF
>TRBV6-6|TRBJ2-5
CASSYGPDQETQYF
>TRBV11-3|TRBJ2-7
CASSPGLGSSYEQYF
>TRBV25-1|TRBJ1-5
CASSEGQGNQPQHF